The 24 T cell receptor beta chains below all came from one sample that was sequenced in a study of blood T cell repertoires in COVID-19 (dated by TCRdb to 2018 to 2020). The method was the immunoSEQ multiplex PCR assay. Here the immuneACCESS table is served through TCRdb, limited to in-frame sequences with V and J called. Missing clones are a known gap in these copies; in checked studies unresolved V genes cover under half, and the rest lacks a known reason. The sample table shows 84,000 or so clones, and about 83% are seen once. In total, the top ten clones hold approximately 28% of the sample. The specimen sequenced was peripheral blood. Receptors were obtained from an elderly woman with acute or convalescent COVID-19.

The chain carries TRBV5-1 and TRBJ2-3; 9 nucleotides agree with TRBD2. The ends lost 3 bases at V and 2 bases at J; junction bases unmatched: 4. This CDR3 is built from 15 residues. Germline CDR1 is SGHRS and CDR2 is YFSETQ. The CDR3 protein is CASSSGLATTDTQYF. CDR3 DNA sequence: TGCGCCAGCAGCTCGGGACTAGCCACCACAGATACGCAGTATTTT.

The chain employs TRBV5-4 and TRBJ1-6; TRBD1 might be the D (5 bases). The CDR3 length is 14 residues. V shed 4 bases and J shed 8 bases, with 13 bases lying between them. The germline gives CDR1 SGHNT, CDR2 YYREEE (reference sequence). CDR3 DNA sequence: TGTGCCAGCAGCGTTCAGGGCCAGGATTCACCCCTCCACTTT. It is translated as CASSVQGQDSPLHF.

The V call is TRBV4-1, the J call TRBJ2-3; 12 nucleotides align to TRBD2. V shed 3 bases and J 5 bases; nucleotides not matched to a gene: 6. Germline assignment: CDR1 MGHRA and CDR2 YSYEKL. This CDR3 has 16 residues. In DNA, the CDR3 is TGCGCCAGCAGCCAGGAACTAGCGGGAGGTAAAGATACGCAGTATTTT. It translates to CASSQELAGGKDTQYF.

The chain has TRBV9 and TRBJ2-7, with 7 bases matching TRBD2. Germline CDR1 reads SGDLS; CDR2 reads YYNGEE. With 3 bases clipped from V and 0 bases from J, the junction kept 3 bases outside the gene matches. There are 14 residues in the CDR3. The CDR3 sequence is CASSAGTNSYEQYF. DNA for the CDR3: TGTGCCAGCAGCGCCGGGACTAACTCCTACGAGCAGTACTTC.

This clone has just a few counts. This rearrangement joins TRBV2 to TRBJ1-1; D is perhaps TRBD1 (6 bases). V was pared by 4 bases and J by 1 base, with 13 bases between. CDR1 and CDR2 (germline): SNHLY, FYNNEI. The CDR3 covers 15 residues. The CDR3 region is CASSGPGAGNTEAFF. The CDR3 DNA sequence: TGTGCCAGCAGTGGTCCAGGGGCAGGGAACACTGAAGCTTTCTTT. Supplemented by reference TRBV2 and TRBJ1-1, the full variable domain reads EPEVTQTPSHQVTQMGQEVILRCVPISNHLYFYWYRQILGQKVEFLVSFYNNEISEKSEIFDDQFSVERPDGSNFTLKIRSTKLEDSAMYFCASSGPGAGNTEAFFGQGTRLTVV.

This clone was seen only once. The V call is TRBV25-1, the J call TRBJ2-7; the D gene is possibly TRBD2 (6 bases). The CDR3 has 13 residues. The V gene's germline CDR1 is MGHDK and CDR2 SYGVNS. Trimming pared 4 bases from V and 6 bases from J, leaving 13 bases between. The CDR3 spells CASSALPTSEQYF. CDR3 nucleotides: TGTGCCAGCAGTGCCCTTCCGACTAGCGAGCAGTACTTC.

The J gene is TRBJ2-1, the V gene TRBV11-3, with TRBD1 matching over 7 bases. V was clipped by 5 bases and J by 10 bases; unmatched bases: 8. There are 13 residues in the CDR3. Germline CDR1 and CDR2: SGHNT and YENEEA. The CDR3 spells CASSIHRGTEQFF. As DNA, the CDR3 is TGTGCCAGCAGCATCCACAGGGGAACCGAGCAGTTCTTC. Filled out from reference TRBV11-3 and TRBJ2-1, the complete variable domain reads EAGVVQSPRYKIIEKKQPVAFWCNPISGHNTLYWYLQNLGQGPELLIRYENEEAVDDSQLPKDRFSAERLKGVDSTLKIQPAELGDSAVYLCASSIHRGTEQFFGPGTRLTVL.

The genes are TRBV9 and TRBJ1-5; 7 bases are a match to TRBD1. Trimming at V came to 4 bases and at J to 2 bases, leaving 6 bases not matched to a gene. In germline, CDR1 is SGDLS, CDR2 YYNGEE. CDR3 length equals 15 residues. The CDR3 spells CASSPGGGRNQPQHF. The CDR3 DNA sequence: TGTGCCAGCAGCCCGGGAGGGGGCCGCAATCAGCCCCAGCATTTT.

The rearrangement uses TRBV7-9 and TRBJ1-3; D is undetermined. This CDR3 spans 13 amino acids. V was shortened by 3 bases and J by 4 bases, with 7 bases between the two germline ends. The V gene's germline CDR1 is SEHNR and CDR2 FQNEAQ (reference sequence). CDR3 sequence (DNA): TGTGCCAGCAGCTTGGAGGGAGGAAACACCATATATTTT. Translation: CASSLEGGNTIYF.

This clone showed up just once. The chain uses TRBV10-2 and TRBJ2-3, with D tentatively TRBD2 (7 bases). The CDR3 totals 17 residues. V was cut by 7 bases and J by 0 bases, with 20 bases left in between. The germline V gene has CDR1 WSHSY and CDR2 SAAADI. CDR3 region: CASISFGGATSTDTQYF. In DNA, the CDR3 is TGCGCCAGCATTAGCTTTGGGGGGGCTACTAGCACAGATACGCAGTATTTT.

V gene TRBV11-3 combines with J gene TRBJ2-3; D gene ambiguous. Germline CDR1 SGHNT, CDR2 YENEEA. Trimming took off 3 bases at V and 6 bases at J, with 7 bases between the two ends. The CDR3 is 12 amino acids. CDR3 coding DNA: TGTGCCAGCAGCTTCGAACGGGATACGCAGTATTTT. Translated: CASSFERDTQYF.

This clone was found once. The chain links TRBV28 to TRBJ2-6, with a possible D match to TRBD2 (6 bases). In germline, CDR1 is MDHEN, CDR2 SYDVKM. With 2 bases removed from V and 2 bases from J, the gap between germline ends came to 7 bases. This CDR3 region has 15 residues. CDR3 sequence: CASSLTGAGANVLTF. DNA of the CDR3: TGTGCCAGCAGTTTAACGGGGGCTGGGGCCAACGTCCTGACTTTC.

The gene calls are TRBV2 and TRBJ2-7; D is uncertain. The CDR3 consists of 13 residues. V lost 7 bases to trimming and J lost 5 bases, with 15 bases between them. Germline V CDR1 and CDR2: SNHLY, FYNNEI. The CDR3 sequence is CASTVALGNEQYF. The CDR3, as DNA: TGTGCCAGCACGGTGGCTCTAGGAAACGAGCAGTACTTC.

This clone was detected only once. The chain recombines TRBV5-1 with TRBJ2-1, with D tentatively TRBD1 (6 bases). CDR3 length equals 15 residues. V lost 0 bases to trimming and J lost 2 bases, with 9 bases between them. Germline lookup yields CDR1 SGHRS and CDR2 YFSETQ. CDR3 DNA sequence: TGCGCCAGCAGCTTGGTACAGGGCCCCTACAATGAGCAGTTCTTC. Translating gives CASSLVQGPYNEQFF.

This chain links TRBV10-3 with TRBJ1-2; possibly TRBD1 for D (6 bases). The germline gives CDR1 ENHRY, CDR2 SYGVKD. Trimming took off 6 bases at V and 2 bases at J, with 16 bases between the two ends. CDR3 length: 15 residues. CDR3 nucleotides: TGTGCCATCAGAGTAGAAGGGGGTTCAAACTATGGCTACACCTTC. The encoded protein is CAIRVEGGSNYGYTF.

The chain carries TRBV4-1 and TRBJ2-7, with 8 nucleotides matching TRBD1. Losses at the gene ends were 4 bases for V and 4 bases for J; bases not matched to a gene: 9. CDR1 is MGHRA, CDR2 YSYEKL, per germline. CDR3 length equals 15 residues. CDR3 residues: CASSLQDRGSYEQYF. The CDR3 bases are TGCGCCAGCAGCCTCCAAGACAGGGGAAGTTACGAGCAGTACTTC.

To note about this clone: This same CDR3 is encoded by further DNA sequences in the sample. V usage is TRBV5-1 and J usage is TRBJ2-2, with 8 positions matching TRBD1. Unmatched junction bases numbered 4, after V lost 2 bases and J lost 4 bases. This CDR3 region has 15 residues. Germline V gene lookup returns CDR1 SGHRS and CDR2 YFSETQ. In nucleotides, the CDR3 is TGCGCCAGCAGCTTAAGGGACAGGCCCACCGGGGAGCTGTTTTTT. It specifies CASSLRDRPTGELFF.

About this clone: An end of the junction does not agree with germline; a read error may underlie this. The CDR3: CASRQEVDRGNTEAFF. The CDR3 region has the DNA TGCGCCAGCAGACAAGAGGTCGACAGGGGGAACACTGAAGCTTTCTTT. This sequence joins TRBV4-3 and TRBJ1-1; the match to TRBD1 covers 8 bases. The CDR3 loop spans 16 amino acids. Germline assignment: CDR1 LGHNA and CDR2 YSLEER.

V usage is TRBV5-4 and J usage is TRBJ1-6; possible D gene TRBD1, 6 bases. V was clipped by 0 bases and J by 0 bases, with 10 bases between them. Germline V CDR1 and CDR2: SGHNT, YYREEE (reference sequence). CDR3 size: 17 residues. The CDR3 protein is CASSLAGVGSYNSPLHF. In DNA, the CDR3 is TGTGCCAGCAGCTTGGCAGGGGTCGGCTCCTATAATTCACCCCTCCACTTT.

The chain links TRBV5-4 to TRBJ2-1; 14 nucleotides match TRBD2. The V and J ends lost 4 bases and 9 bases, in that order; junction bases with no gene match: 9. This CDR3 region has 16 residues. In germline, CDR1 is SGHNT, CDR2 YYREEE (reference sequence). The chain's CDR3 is CASSAQTSGRGFEQFF. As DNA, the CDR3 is TGTGCCAGCAGCGCACAGACTAGCGGGAGGGGCTTTGAGCAGTTCTTC. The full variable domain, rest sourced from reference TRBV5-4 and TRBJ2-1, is ETGVTQSPTHLIKTRGQQVTLRCSSQSGHNTVSWYQQALGQGPQFIFQYYREEENGRGNFPPRFSGLQFPNYSSELNVNALELDDSALYLCASSAQTSGRGFEQFFGPGTRLTVL.

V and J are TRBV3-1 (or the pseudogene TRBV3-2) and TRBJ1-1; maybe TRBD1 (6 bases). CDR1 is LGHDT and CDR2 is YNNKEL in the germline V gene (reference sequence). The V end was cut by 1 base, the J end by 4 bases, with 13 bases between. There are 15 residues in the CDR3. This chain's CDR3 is CASSQAGAVGTEAFF. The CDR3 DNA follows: TGTGCCAGCAGCCAAGCAGGGGCGGTCGGCACTGAAGCTTTCTTT.

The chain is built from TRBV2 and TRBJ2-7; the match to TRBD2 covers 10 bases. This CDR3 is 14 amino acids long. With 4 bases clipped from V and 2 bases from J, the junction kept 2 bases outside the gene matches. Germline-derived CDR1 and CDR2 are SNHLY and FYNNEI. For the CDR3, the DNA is TGTGCCAGCAGTGCCAGCGGGAGGGCCTACGAGCAGTACTTC. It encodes CASSASGRAYEQYF.

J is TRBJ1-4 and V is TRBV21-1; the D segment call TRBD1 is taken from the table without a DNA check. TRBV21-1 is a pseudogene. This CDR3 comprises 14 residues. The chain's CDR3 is CASSKGQGWGKLFF. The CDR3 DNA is TGTGCCAGCAGCAAAGGTCAGGGTTGGGGAAAACTGTTTTTT.

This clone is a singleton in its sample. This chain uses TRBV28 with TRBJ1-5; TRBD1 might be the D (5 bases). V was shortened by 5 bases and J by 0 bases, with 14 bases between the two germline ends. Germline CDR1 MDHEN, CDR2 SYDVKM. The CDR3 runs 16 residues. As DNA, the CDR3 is TGTGCCAGCAGTCCCGTAGCACAGGCTAGCAATCAGCCCCAGCATTTT. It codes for CASSPVAQASNQPQHF.